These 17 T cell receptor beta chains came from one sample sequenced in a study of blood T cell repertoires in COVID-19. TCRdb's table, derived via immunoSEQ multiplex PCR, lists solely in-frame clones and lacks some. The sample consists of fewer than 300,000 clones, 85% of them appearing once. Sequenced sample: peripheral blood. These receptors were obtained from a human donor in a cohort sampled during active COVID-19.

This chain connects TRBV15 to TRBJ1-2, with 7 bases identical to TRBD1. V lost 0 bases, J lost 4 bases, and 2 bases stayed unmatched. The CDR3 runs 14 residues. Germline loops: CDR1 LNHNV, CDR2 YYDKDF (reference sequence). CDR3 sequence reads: CATSREQGFYGYTF. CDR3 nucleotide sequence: TGTGCCACCAGCAGAGAACAGGGGTTCTATGGCTACACCTTC.

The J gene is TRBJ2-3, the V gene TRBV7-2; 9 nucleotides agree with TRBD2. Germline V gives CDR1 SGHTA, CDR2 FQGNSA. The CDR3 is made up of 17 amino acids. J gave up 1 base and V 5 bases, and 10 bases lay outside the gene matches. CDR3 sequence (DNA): TGTGCCAGCAGCCGGCAAGCGGGAGGCGCAGGCACAGATACGCAGTATTTT. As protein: CASSRQAGGAGTDTQYF. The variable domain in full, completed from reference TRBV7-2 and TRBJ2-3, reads GAGVSQSPSNKVTEKGKDVELRCDPISGHTALYWYRQSLGQGLEFLIYFQGNSAPDKSGLPSDRFSAERTGGSVSTLTIQRTQQEDSAVYLCASSRQAGGAGTDTQYFGPGTRLTVL.

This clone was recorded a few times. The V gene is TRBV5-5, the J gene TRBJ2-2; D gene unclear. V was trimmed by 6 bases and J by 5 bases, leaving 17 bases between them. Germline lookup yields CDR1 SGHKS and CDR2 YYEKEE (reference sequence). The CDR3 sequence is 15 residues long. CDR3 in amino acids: CASTSRSTKTGELFF. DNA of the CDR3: TGTGCCAGCACCTCCAGATCGACAAAAACCGGGGAGCTGTTTTTT. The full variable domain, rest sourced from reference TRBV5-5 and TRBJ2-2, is DAGVTQSPTHLIKTRGQQVTLRCSPISGHKSVSWYQQVLGQGPQFIFQYYEKEERGRGNFPDRFSARQFPNYSSELNVNALLLGDSALYLCASTSRSTKTGELFFGEGSRLTVL.

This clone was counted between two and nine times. CDR3 bases: TGCAGCGTAGAGGACAGGGCGAAGGGCGAGCAGTACTTC. Its translation: CSVEDRAKGEQYF. The chain links TRBV29-1 to TRBJ2-7; TRBD1 matches 8 bases. CDR1 is SQVTM and CDR2 is ANQGSEA in the germline V gene. CDR3 length equals 13 residues. After removal of 6 bases from V and 6 bases from J, the junction contained 10 bases not matched to a gene.

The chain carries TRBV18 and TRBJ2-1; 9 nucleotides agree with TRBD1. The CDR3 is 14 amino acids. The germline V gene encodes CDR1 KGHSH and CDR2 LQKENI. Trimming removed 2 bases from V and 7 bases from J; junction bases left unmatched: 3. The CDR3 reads CASSPFGQGNEQFF. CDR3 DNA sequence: TGTGCCAGCTCACCATTCGGACAGGGGAATGAGCAGTTCTTC.

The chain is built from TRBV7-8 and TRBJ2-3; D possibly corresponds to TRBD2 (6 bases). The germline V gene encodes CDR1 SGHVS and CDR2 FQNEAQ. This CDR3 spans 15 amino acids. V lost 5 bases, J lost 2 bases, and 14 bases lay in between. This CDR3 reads CASSRGGGTTDTQYF. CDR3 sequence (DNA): TGTGCCAGCAGCCGAGGCGGCGGGACCACAGATACGCAGTATTTT.

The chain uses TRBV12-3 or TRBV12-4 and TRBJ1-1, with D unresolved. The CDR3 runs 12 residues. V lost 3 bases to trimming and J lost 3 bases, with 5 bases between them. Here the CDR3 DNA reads TGTGCCAGCAGTTTTATATACACTGAAGCTTTCTTT. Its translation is CASSFIYTEAFF.

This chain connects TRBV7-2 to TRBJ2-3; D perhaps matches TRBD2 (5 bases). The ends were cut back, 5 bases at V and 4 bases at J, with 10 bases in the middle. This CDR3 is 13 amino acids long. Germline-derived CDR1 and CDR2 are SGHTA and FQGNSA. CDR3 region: CASSETRSDTQYF. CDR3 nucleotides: TGTGCCAGCAGCGAAACTAGATCAGATACGCAGTATTTT. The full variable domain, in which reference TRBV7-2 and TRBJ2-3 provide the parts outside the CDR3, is GAGVSQSPSNKVTEKGKDVELRCDPISGHTALYWYRQSLGQGLEFLIYFQGNSAPDKSGLPSDRFSAERTGGSVSTLTIQRTQQEDSAVYLCASSETRSDTQYFGPGTRLTVL.

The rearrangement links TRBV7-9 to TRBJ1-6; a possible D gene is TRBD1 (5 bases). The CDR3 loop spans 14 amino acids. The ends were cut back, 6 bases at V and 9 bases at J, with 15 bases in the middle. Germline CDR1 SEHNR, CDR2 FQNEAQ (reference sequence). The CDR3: CASRGAGQGSPLHF. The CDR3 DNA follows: TGTGCCAGCAGGGGAGCGGGGCAGGGTTCACCCCTCCACTTT. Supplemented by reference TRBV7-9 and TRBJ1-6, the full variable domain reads DTGVSQNPRHKITKRGQNVTFRCDPISEHNRLYWYRQTLGQGPEFLTYFQNEAQLEKSRLLSDRFSAERPKGSFSTLEIQRTEQGDSAMYLCASRGAGQGSPLHFGNGTRLTVT.

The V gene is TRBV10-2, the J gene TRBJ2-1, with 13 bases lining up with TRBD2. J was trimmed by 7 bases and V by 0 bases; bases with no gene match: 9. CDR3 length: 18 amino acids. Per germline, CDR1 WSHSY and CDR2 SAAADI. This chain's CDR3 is CASSESFPLAGGPNEQFF. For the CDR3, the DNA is TGCGCCAGCAGTGAGTCTTTCCCACTAGCGGGAGGGCCTAATGAGCAGTTCTTC.

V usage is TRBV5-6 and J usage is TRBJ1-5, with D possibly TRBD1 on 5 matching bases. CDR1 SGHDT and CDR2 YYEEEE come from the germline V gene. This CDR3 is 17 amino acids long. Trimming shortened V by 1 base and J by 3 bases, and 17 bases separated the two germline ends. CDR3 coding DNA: TGTGCCAGCAGCTTGTTTGGGGCAGGGCTTTCCAATCAGCCCCAGCATTTT. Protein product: CASSLFGAGLSNQPQHF.

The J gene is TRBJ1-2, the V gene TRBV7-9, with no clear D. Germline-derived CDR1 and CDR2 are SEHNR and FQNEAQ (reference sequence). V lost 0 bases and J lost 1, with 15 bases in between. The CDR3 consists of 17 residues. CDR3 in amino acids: CASSLAGAQTFNYGYTF. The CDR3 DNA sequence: TGTGCCAGCAGCTTAGCAGGAGCCCAAACATTTAACTATGGCTACACCTTC.

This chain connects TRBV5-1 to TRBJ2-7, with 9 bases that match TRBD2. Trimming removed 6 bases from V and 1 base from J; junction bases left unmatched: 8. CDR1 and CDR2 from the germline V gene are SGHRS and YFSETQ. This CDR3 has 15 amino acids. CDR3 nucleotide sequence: TGCGCCAGCACCCTTAGCGGGGGTGCTTCCTACGAGCAGTACTTC. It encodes CASTLSGGASYEQYF.

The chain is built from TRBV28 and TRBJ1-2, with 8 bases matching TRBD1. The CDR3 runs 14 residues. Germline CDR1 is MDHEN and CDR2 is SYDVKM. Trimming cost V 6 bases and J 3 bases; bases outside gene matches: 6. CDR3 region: CASRGGQGDYGYTF. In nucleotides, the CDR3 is TGTGCCAGCAGGGGTGGACAGGGCGACTATGGCTACACCTTC.

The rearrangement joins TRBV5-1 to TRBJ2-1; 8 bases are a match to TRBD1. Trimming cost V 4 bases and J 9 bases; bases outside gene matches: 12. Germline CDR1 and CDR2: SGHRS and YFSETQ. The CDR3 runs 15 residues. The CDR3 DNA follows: TGCGCCAGCAGCCCCGTCGGACAGGGTTTAGGTGAGCAGTTCTTC. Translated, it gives CASSPVGQGLGEQFF.

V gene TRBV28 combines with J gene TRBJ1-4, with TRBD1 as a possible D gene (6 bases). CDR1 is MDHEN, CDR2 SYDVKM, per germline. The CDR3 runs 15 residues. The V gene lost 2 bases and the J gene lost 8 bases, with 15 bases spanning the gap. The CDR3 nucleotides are TGTGCCAGCAGTTTAAGCGGGGGCGGTAAGGAAAAACTGTTTTTT. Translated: CASSLSGGGKEKLFF.

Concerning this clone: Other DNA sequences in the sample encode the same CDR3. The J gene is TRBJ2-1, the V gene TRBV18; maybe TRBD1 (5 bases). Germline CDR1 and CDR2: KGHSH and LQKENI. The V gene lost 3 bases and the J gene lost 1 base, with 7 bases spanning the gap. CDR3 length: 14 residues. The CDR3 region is CASSPQGSYNEQFF. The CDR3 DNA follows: TGTGCCAGCTCACCCCAGGGATCCTACAATGAGCAGTTCTTC. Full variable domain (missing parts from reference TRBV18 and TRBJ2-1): NAGVMQNPRHLVRRRGQEARLRCSPMKGHSHVYWYRQLPEEGLKFMVYLQKENIIDESGMPKERFSAEFPKEGPSILRIQQVVRGDSAAYFCASSPQGSYNEQFFGPGTRLTVL.